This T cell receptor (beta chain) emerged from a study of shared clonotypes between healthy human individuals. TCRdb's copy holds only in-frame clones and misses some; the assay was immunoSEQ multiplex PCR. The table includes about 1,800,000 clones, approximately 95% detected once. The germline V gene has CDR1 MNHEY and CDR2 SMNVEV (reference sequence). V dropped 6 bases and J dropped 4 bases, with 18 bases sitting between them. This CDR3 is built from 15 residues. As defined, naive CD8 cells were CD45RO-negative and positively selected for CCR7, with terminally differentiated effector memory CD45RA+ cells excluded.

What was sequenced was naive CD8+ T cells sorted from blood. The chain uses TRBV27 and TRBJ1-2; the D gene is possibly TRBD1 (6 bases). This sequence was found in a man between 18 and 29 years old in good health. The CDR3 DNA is TGTGCCAGCAGAGATGGAGGGGGGCTAGGCTATGGCTACACCTTC. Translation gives CASRDGGGLGYGYTF.